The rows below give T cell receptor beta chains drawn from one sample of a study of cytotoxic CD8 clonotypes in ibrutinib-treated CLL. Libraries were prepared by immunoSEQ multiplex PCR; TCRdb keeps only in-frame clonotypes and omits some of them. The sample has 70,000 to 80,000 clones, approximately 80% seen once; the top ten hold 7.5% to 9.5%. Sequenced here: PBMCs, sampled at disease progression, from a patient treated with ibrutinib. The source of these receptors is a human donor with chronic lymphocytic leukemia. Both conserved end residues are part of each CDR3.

CDR3 protein: CAWSPFEGRHEQYF
J gene: TRBJ2-7
V gene: TRBV30

CDR3 protein: CASSLPEYTGELFF
J gene: TRBJ2-2
V gene: TRBV5-4

CDR3 protein: CASSLEIGTDTQYF
J gene: TRBJ2-3
V gene: TRBV5-1

CDR3 protein: CASSILQGLGGYTF
J gene: TRBJ1-2
V gene: TRBV19

CDR3 protein: CASSPAQGAAYEQYF
J gene: TRBJ2-7
V gene: TRBV18

CDR3 protein: CASSPGSYEQYF
J gene: TRBJ2-7
V gene: TRBV7-9

CDR3 protein: CASDRGGGDTQYF
J gene: TRBJ2-3
V gene: TRBV18

CDR3 protein: CASSGPGQGPVYEQYF
J gene: TRBJ2-7
V gene: TRBV9

CDR3 protein: CASTYMGGRAYNEQFF
J gene: TRBJ2-1
V gene: TRBV5-4

CDR3 protein: CAISEFTGSGNTIYF
J gene: TRBJ1-3
V gene: TRBV10-3

CDR3 protein: CASSKRQGLSSEAFF
J gene: TRBJ1-1
V gene: TRBV2

CDR3 protein: CASSIKGQSNQPQHF
J gene: TRBJ1-5
V gene: TRBV19

CDR3 protein: CASSETRQGRGYTF
J gene: TRBJ1-2
V gene: TRBV2

CDR3 protein: CASTTDKNTEAFF
J gene: TRBJ1-1
V gene: TRBV2

CDR3 protein: CASSQELAGGYEQYF
J gene: TRBJ2-7
V gene: TRBV4-2

CDR3 protein: CASIGTTVDIQYF
J gene: TRBJ2-4
V gene: TRBV7-2

CDR3 protein: CASSGWDRGKTQYF
J gene: TRBJ2-5
V gene: TRBV7-6

CDR3 protein: CASSMGDRDYEQYF
J gene: TRBJ2-7
V gene: TRBV19

CDR3 protein: CASSLALKDTIYGYTF
J gene: TRBJ1-2
V gene: TRBV7-8

CDR3 protein: CASSLQYEQYF
J gene: TRBJ2-7
V gene: TRBV5-1

CDR3 protein: CAWDHSTNEKLFF
J gene: TRBJ1-4
V gene: TRBV30

CDR3 protein: CASSLWRGNQPQHF
J gene: TRBJ1-5
V gene: TRBV27